This T cell receptor beta chain is from a study of cytomegalovirus exposure and HLA in healthy donors. The PCR ran on 60 Vbeta and 13 Jbeta primers. Data came from immunoSEQ multiplex PCR; TCRdb stores just in-frame clones and leaves some out. The sample contains 170,000 or so clones, just over 75% of which appear only once. J lost 8 bases, V lost 6 bases, and 4 bases had no gene match. The germline V gene has CDR1 SGHTA and CDR2 FQGTGA. The CDR3 loop spans 13 amino acids. The source of this sequence is a woman in her fifties or sixties in good health and CMV-seropositive. Sequences were obtained from PBMCs. The chain uses TRBV7-3 and TRBJ1-1, with TRBD1 matching 12 bases. In nucleotides, the CDR3 is TGTGCCAGCAGTGCCGGGACAGGGGGCGAAGCTTTCTTT. Its protein is CASSAGTGGEAFF.